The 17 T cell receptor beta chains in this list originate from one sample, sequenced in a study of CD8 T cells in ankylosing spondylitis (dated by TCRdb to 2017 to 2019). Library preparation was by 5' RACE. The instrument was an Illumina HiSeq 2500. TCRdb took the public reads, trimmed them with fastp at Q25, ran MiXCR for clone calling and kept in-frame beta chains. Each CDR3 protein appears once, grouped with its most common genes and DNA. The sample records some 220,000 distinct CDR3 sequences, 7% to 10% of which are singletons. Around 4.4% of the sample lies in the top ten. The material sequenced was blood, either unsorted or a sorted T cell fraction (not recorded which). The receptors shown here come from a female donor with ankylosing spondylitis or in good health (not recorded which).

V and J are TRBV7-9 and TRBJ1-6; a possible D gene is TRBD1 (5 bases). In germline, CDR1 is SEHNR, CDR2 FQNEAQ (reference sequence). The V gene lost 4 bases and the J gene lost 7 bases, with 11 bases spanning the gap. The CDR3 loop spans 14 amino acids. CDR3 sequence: CASSSGRENSPLHF. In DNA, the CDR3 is TGTGCCAGCAGCTCGGGACGGGAGAATTCACCCCTCCACTTT.

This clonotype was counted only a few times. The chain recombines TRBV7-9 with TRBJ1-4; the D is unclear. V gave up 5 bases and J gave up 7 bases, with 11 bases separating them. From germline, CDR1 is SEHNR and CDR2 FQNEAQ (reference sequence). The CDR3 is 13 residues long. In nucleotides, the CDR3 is TGTGCCAGCAGCCCGCCCAGCAGTGAAAAACTGTTTTTT. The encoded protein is CASSPPSSEKLFF.

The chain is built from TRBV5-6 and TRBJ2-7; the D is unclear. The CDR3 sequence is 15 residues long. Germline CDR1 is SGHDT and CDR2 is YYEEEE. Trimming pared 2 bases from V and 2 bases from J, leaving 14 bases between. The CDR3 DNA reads TGTGCCAGCAGCTTAAATCCAGGAACAGCCTACGAGCAGTACTTC. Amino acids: CASSLNPGTAYEQYF.

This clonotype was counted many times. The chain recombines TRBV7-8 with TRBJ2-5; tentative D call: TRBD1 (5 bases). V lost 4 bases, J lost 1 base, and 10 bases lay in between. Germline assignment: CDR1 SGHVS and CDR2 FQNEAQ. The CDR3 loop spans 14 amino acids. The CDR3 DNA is TGTGCCAGCAGCTCCAGGGTGTTCCAAGAGACCCAGTACTTC. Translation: CASSSRVFQETQYF.

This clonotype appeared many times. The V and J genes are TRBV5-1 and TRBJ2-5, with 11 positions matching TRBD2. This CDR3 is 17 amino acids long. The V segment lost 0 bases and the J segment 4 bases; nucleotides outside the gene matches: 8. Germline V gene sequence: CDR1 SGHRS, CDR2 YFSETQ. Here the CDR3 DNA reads TGCGCCAGCAGCTTGGTTGTAGCGGGAGGGCCCGGAGAGACCCAGTACTTC. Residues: CASSLVVAGGPGETQYF.

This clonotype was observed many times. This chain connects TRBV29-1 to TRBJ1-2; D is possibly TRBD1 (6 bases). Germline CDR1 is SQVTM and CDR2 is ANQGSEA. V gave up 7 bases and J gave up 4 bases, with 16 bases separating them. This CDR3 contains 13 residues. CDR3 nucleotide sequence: TGCAGCGGTAAGGACAGTTCTCGCTATGGCTACACCTTC. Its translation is CSGKDSSRYGYTF.

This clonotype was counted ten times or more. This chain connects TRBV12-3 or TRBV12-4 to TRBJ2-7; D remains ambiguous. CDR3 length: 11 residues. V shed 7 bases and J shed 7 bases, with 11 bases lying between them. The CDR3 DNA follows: TGTGCCAGCAAGTCTGGGCGGGAGCAGTACTTC. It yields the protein CASKSGREQYF.

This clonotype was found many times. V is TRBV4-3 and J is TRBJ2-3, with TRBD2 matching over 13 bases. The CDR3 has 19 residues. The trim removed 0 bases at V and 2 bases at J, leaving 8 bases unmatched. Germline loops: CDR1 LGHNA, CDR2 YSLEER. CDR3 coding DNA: TGCGCCAGCAGCCAAGATTATACTAGCGGGAGGGCCTTCACAGATACGCAGTATTTT. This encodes CASSQDYTSGRAFTDTQYF.

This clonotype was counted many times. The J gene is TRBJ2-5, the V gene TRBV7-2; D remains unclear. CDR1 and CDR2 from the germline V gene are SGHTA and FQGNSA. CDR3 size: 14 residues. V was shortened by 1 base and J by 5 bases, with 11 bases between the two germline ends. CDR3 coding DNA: TGTGCCAGCAGCTTAGATCTGGGTCAGGAGACCCAGTACTTC. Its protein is CASSLDLGQETQYF.

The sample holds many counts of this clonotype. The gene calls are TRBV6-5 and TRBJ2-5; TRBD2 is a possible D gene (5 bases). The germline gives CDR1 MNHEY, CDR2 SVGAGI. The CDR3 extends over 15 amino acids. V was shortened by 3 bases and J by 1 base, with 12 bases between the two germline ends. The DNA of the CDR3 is TGTGCCAGCAGTTATCGGGGATCCTTCCAAGAGACCCAGTACTTC. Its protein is CASSYRGSFQETQYF.

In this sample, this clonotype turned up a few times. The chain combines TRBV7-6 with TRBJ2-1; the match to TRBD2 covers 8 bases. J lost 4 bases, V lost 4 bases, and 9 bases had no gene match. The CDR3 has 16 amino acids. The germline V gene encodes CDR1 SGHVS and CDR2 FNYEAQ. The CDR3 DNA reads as TGTGCCAGCAGCTGGGGGGGGGCGGGAGGATACAATGAGCAGTTCTTC. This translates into CASSWGGAGGYNEQFF.

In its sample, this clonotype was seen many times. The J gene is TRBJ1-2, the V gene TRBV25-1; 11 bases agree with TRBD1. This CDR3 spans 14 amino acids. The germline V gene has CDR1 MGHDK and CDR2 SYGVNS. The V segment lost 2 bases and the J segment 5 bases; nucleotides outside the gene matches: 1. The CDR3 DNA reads TGTGCCAGCAGTGAAGGACAGGGGGCTTATGGCTACACCTTC. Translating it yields CASSEGQGAYGYTF.

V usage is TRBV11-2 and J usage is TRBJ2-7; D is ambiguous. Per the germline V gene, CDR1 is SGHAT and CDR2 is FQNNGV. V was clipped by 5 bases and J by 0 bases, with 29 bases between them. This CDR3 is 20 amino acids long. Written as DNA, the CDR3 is TGTGCCAGCAGCCCCCGCTCCCTGGCACCCGGTGTCAGGAGCTCCTACGAGCAGTACTTC. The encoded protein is CASSPRSLAPGVRSSYEQYF.

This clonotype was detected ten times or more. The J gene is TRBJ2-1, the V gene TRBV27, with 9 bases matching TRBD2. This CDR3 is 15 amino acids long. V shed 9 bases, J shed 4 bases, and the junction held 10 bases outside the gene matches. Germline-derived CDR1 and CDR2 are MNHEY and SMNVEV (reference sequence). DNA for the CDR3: TGTGCCAGTGTCATGCGGCTAGCGGGGTACAATGAGCAGTTCTTC. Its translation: CASVMRLAGYNEQFF.

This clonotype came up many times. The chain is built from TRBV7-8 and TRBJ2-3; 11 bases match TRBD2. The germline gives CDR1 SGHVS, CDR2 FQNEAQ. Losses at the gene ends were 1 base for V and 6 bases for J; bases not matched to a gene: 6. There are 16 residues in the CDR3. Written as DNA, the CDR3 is TGTGCCAGCAGCTTAGGGACGACTAGCGGGATTGATACGCAGTATTTT. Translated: CASSLGTTSGIDTQYF.

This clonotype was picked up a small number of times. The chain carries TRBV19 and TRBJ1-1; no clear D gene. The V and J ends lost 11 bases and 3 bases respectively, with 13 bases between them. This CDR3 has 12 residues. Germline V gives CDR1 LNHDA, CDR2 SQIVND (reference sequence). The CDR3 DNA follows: TGTGCCGCCGGGGAAGTGGACACTGAAGCTTTCTTT. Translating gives CAAGEVDTEAFF.

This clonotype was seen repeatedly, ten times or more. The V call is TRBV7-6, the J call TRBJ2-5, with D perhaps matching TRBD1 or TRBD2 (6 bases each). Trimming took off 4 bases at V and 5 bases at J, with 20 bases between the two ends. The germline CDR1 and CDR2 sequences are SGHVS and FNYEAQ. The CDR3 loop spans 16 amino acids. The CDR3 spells CASSSLSSGGMETQYF. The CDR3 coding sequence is TGTGCCAGCAGCTCCCTGAGTTCCGGGGGCATGGAGACCCAGTACTTC.